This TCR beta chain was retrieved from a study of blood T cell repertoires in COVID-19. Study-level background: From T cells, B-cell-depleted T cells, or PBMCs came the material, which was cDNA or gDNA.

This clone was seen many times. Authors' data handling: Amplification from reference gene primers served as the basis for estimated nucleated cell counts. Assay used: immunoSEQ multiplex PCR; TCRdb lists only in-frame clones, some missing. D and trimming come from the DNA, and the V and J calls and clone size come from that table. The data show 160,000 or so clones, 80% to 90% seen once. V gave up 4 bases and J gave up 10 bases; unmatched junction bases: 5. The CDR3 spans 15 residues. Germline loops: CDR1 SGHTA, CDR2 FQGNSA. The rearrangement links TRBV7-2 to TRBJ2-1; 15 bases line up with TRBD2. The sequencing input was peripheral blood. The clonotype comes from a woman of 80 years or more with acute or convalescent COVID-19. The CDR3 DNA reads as TGTGCCAGCAGCTCCCCAGGGACTAGCGGGAGGGAGCAGTTCTTC. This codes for CASSSPGTSGREQFF. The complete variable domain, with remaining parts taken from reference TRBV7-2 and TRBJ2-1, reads GAGVSQSPSNKVTEKGKDVELRCDPISGHTALYWYRQSLGQGLEFLIYFQGNSAPDKSGLPSDRFSAERTGGSVSTLTIQRTQQEDSAVYLCASSSPGTSGREQFFGPGTRLTVL.